This T cell receptor (beta chain) is drawn from a study of blood T cell repertoires in COVID-19. Study overall: The United States, Italy and Spain were the sources of the acute and convalescent COVID-19 samples. Nucleic acid was either cDNA or gDNA, and it came from T cells, B-cell-depleted T cells, or PBMCs.

Germline V lookup: CDR1 SGDLS, CDR2 YYNGEE. The V and J ends lost 2 bases and 3 bases respectively, with 12 bases between them. The CDR3 totals 14 residues. The authors' processing: Amplified reference gene primers provided the basis for estimating nucleated cell counts. Produced via immunoSEQ multiplex PCR; TCRdb's table is partial and in-frame only. V and J calls and clone size come straight from that table; D and trimming were deduced from the DNA. The table includes about 140,000 clones, roughly 91% detected once. The specimen sequenced was peripheral blood. The genes are TRBV9 and TRBJ2-7; D may be TRBD1 (7 bases). This clonotype was obtained from a man aged 55 to 69 with active or convalescent COVID-19. In nucleotides, the CDR3 is TGTGCCAGCAGCGTGACAGGGCGGGACTACGAGCAGTACTTC. It specifies CASSVTGRDYEQYF.